Listed below are T cell receptor beta chains from one sample, sequenced in a study of cytomegalovirus exposure and HLA in healthy donors. Profiling relied on immunoSEQ multiplex PCR, and the TCRdb table lists in-frame clones only, not all of them. Of fewer than 250,000 clones in the sample, 80% to 90% are singletons; the top ten hold 2% to 2.5%. What was sequenced was PBMCs. The receptors shown here come from a woman aged 18 to 35 in good health and CMV-seropositive. The CDR3 runs from the conserved cysteine through the conserved F or W. A D gene is named only where the DNA matches it firmly. Size values are once, few and many counts, or a class for expanded clones, and some rows have none.

TRBD2	17	NA	TRBV4-2	TRBJ2-3	TGTGCCAGCAGCCAAGATGGGAGCGGGAGTGCTCGGGATACGCAGTATTTT	CASSQDGSGSARDTQYF
TRBD1	14	NA	TRBV6-5	TRBJ2-7	TGTGCCAGCAGTTACGGTAGGGGGCGCGAAGAGCAGTACTTC	CASSYGRGREEQYF
NA	15	NA	TRBV7-2	TRBJ2-7	TGTGCCAGCAGTTCGACGGAGGGAGGACCTTACGAGCAGTACTTC	CASSSTEGGPYEQYF
NA	16	few	TRBV7-9	TRBJ1-2	TGTGCCAGCAGCTTAGTGTCGGGTTCTCTTAACTATGGCTACACCTTC	CASSLVSGSLNYGYTF
NA	15	NA	TRBV11-2	TRBJ2-1	TGTGCCAGCAGCTTACACCTAGACGGATTCAATGAGCAGTTCTTC	CASSLHLDGFNEQFF
NA	17	NA	TRBV27	TRBJ2-7	TGTGCCAGCAGTGGATGGGGCGGACCCAAACAGGGCTACGAGCAGTACTTC	CASSGWGGPKQGYEQYF
NA	14	once	TRBV6-5	TRBJ1-1	TGTGCCAGCAGTTCCGACCGGACAAGGACTGAAGCTTTCTTT	CASSSDRTRTEAFF
TRBD2	16	NA	TRBV6-5	TRBJ2-3	TGTGCCAGCAGTTACTTTACTAGCGGGAGCACAGATACGCAGTATTTT	CASSYFTSGSTDTQYF
TRBD1	12	few	TRBV30	TRBJ2-2	TGTGCCTGGAACAGGGGGAGCGGGGAGCTGTTTTTT	CAWNRGSGELFF
TRBD2	14	NA	TRBV4-1	TRBJ2-3	TGCGCCAGCAAGCGGGAGGTTTTCACAGATACGCAGTATTTT	CASKREVFTDTQYF
TRBD2	15	NA	TRBV10-1	TRBJ2-1	TGCGCCAGCAGTCCCGGGACTAGAAGAGACGATGAGCAGTTCTTC	CASSPGTRRDDEQFF
TRBD1	14	NA	TRBV5-1	TRBJ2-7	TGCGCCAGCAGCCGGGACAGGCCCCCGTACGAGCAGTACTTC	CASSRDRPPYEQYF
TRBD1	14	once	TRBV28	TRBJ2-7	TGTGCCAGCAGGTCGGGACAGGGTTACGCCGAGCAGTACTTC	CASRSGQGYAEQYF
NA	15	NA	TRBV5-1	TRBJ1-5	TGCGCCAGCAGCGCGGACGGACAATTAAATCAGCCCCAGCATTTT	CASSADGQLNQPQHF
NA	15	NA	TRBV27	TRBJ2-1	TGTGCCAGCAGTTTAGGGGGAGGCGACGTGTATGAGCAGTTCTTC	CASSLGGGDVYEQFF
TRBD1	15	NA	TRBV5-4	TRBJ1-3	TGTGCCAGCAGCCTACAGGGGGCGGGGGGAAACACCATATATTTT	CASSLQGAGGNTIYF
NA	14	NA	TRBV5-6	TRBJ1-3	TGTGCCAGCAGCTTGGGCGCTATTGGAAACACCATATATTTT	CASSLGAIGNTIYF
TRBD1	13	NA	TRBV5-1	TRBJ1-1	TGCGCCAGCAGCCGGGACAGGAACACTGAAGCTTTCTTT	CASSRDRNTEAFF
TRBD1	15	NA	TRBV5-6	TRBJ2-7	TGTGCCAGCAGCTTGATAGGGACAGTCTCCTACGAGCAGTACTTC	CASSLIGTVSYEQYF
NA	14	once	TRBV5-1	TRBJ2-3	TGCGCCAGCCGCATAACCGGGAGCACAGATACGCAGTATTTT	CASRITGSTDTQYF
NA	16	few	TRBV30	TRBJ1-1	TGTGCCTGGAGTGTACAGGCTACAGTCCTGAACACTGAAGCTTTCTTT	CAWSVQATVLNTEAFF
TRBD1	15	NA	TRBV28	TRBJ2-5	TGTGCCAGCAGCTTCTGGACAGGGCCTCAAGAGACCCAGTACTTC	CASSFWTGPQETQYF
NA	12	NA	TRBV2	TRBJ2-3	TGTGCCAGCGGGAGAACTGCAGATACGCAGTATTTT	CASGRTADTQYF
NA	15	NA	TRBV2	TRBJ2-2	TGTGCCAGCAGTCCAAAGGAGACGAACACCGGGGAGCTGTTTTTT	CASSPKETNTGELFF
NA	14	NA	TRBV2	TRBJ2-5	TGTGCCAGCCTCGAGTCTAACCTCCAAGAGACCCAGTACTTC	CASLESNLQETQYF
TRBD1	18	NA	TRBV7-8	TRBJ1-5	TGTGCCAGCAGCTTTGGGGGTCTACAGGGGCCGCGCAATCAGCCCCAGCATTTT	CASSFGGLQGPRNQPQHF
TRBD1	16	NA	TRBV28	TRBJ1-5	TGTGCCAGCGGGGGACAGGGGGACCTTAGCAATCAGCCCCAGCATTTT	CASGGQGDLSNQPQHF
TRBD2	13	NA	TRBV29-1	TRBJ2-1	TGCAGCGGCCAGGGAGGGAAGTTCAATGAGCAGTTCTTC	CSGQGGKFNEQFF
TRBD2	15	NA	TRBV19	TRBJ2-1	TGTGCCAGTACCCAAAGGACTAGCGGATACAATGAGCAGTTCTTC	CASTQRTSGYNEQFF
TRBD1	15	NA	TRBV30	TRBJ1-5	TGTGCCTGGAGTCGCGACAGGGGAAAAGGTCAGCCCCAGCATTTT	CAWSRDRGKGQPQHF
TRBD1	14	NA	TRBV2	TRBJ1-2	TGTGCCAGCAGACCCACGGGACAGGCGAATGGCTACACCTTC	CASRPTGQANGYTF
NA	12	NA	TRBV10-3	TRBJ2-1	TGTGCCATCGCGGCGGGTGATAATGAGCAGTTCTTC	CAIAAGDNEQFF
TRBD1	14	few	TRBV5-1	TRBJ2-7	TGCGCCAGCAGCCTATCAGGGGGCTCCTACGAGCAGTACTTC	CASSLSGGSYEQYF
NA	16	NA	TRBV5-1	TRBJ1-3	TGCGCCAGCAGATTTGGAGCCGCGGGATCTGGAAACACCATATATTTT	CASRFGAAGSGNTIYF
NA	16	NA	TRBV2	TRBJ1-1	TGTGCCAGCAACTCCCATACTCTCACAGGTTCCTCTGAAGCTTTCTTT	CASNSHTLTGSSEAFF
NA	13	NA	TRBV5-4	TRBJ1-1	TGTGCCAGCAGTTCGGCATGGGGCATTGAAGCTTTCTTT	CASSSAWGIEAFF
NA	19	NA	TRBV27	TRBJ2-6	TGTGCCAGCAGCGTCACCAGGGGCCCTCCCTACTCTGGGGCCAACGTCCTGACTTTC	CASSVTRGPPYSGANVLTF
NA	14	NA	TRBV19	TRBJ1-5	TGTGCCAGTGCTCACAAACAGGGAAATCAGCCCCAGCATTTT	CASAHKQGNQPQHF
NA	17	NA	TRBV28	TRBJ1-2	TGTGCCAGCAGTTTGCCAAAACAGGGCCATAAGTCCTATGGCTACACCTTC	CASSLPKQGHKSYGYTF
NA	17	NA	TRBV28	TRBJ2-7	TGTGCCAGCAGTTTATCGTTAGACAGGCGCATCTCCTACGAGCAGTACTTC	CASSLSLDRRISYEQYF
NA	13	NA	TRBV6-5	TRBJ2-7	TGTGCCAGCAGCACAGAGAGCTCCTACGAGCAGTACTTC	CASSTESSYEQYF
NA	15	NA	TRBV7-3	TRBJ2-3	TGTGCCAGCAGCTCCACGGGACATTACACAGATACGCAGTATTTT	CASSSTGHYTDTQYF
TRBD1	14	NA	TRBV30	TRBJ1-4	TGTGCCTGGAGTTCGACAGGGGATAATGAAAAACTGTTTTTT	CAWSSTGDNEKLFF
NA	15	NA	TRBV7-8	TRBJ2-5	TGTGCCAGCAGCTACCCTGACTCATCTGAAGAGACCCAGTACTTC	CASSYPDSSEETQYF
NA	16	NA	TRBV10-1	TRBJ2-7	TGCGCCAGCAGTGAGTCGGGTGCGGGTGGGCCCTTCGAGCAGTACTTC	CASSESGAGGPFEQYF
TRBD2	15	once	TRBV30	TRBJ2-5	TGTGCCTGGAGTGTAGTTAGGCTAGCGGGATGGGCCCAGTACTTC	CAWSVVRLAGWAQYF
NA	13	NA	TRBV30	TRBJ2-1	TGTGCGACGCCAGGGGATTCCTACAATGAGCAGTTCTTC	CATPGDSYNEQFF
TRBD1	17	NA	TRBV27	TRBJ2-7	TGTGCCAGCAGTTTACGACAGGGTATGGGCTGGGGCTACGAGCAGTACTTC	CASSLRQGMGWGYEQYF
NA	16	NA	TRBV28	TRBJ1-5	TGTGCCAGCAGTTCCCTCACGGAGGGTGGCAATCAGCCCCAGCATTTT	CASSSLTEGGNQPQHF
NA	14	NA	TRBV9	TRBJ1-2	TGTGCCAGCAGCGTAGCTACAGGGATGTATGGCTACACCTTC	CASSVATGMYGYTF
NA	13	NA	TRBV28	TRBJ1-2	TGTGCCAGCAGCACCCCGTCCCGAGAAGGCTACACCTTC	CASSTPSREGYTF
NA	15	few	TRBV28	TRBJ1-5	TGTGCCAGCAGTTTAGGGGGGGGCGCGGATCAGCCCCAGCATTTT	CASSLGGGADQPQHF
NA	13	NA	TRBV14	TRBJ2-5	TGTGCCAGCAGCCAGTCAGGGGTAGAGACCCAGTACTTC	CASSQSGVETQYF
TRBD2	16	many	TRBV10-3	TRBJ2-7	TGTGCCATCAGTGGCTCACTAGCGGGAGGCTCCTACGAGCAGTACTTC	CAISGSLAGGSYEQYF
TRBD2	17	NA	TRBV4-2	TRBJ2-1	TGTGCCAGCAGCCACCGACTAGCGGGAGAGGTTAGGAATGAGCAGTTCTTC	CASSHRLAGEVRNEQFF